This note documents a single T cell receptor beta chain sequence. The antigen is undetermined. The method was immunoSEQ multiplex PCR; TCRdb's version includes in-frame clones alone and lacks a portion of them. The profile covers 9,500 to 14,000 clones, with roughly four fifths appearing a single time and about 23% taken by the ten largest. The CDR3 loop spans 15 amino acids. Germline CDR1 SNHLY, CDR2 FYNNEI. Trimming cost V 4 bases and J 2 bases, with 13 bases left between them. The data were obtained in a study of cytotoxic CD8 clonotypes in ibrutinib-treated CLL. Study observations and caveats: On treatment, the uncommon public clonotypes contracted or remained stable. Starting clonality was above that of age-matched healthy donors and tracked circulating CD8+ T-cell counts.

The genes are TRBV2 and TRBJ2-3; D is ambiguous. The clonotype originates from a human donor with chronic lymphocytic leukemia. Sequences were derived from PBMCs, sampled at disease progression, from a patient treated with ibrutinib. The DNA of the CDR3 is TGTGCCAGCAGTGGATCAGTTGTTTCCACAGATACGCAGTATTTT. Protein sequence: CASSGSVVSTDTQYF. Supplemented by reference TRBV2 and TRBJ2-3, the full variable domain reads EPEVTQTPSHQVTQMGQEVILRCVPISNHLYFYWYRQILGQKVEFLVSFYNNEISEKSEIFDDQFSVERPDGSNFTLKIRSTKLEDSAMYFCASSGSVVSTDTQYFGPGTRLTVL.